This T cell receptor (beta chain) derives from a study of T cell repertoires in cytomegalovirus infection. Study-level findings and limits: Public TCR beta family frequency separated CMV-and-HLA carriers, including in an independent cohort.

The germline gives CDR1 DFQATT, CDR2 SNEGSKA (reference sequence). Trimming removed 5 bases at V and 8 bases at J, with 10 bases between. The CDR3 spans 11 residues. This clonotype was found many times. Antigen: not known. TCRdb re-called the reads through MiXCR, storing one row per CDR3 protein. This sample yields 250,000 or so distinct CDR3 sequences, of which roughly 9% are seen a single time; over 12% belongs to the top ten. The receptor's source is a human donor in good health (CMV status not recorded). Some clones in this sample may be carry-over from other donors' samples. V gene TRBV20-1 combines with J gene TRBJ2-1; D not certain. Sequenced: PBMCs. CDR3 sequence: CSAPLGHEQFF. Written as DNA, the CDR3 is TGCAGTGCTCCCCTCGGCCATGAGCAGTTCTTC.